The clone carrying this TCR beta chain came up a few times. The antigen remains unidentified. Data came from immunoSEQ multiplex PCR; TCRdb stores just in-frame clones and leaves some out. The repertoire holds over 85,000 clones, with 85% to 90% as singletons. The ends lost 3 bases at V and 6 bases at J; junction bases unmatched: 13. The CDR3 runs to 16 residues. Germline assignment: CDR1 SGDLS and CDR2 YYNGEE. This specimen belongs to a study of OX40 agonist ivuxolimab in advanced cancers. At the level of the study: Two patients with cutaneous melanoma and one with hepatocellular carcinoma, three in total, showed partial responses. General study results and limits: CD4+ and CD8+ blood T cells expanded clonally by week 6 at 0.1 to 3.0 mg/kg.

This receptor was taken from an adult with an advanced solid tumor such as melanoma, head and neck, liver or kidney cancer. The genes are TRBV9 and TRBJ2-7; 9 bases align to TRBD2. The sequencing here drew on CD4+ or CD8+ T cells sorted from blood, taken in a trial of the OX40 agonist ivuxolimab. The CDR3 region has the DNA TGTGCCAGCAGCGCCCAACCGGGACTAGCATCTTCCGAGCAGTACTTC. This gives the protein CASSAQPGLASSEQYF. Combining the CDR3 with reference TRBV9 and TRBJ2-7 gives the whole variable domain DSGVTQTPKHLITATGQRVTLRCSPRSGDLSVYWYQQSLDQGLQFLIQYYNGEERAKGNILERFSAQQFPDLHSELNLSSLELGDSALYFCASSAQPGLASSEQYFGPGTRLTVT.